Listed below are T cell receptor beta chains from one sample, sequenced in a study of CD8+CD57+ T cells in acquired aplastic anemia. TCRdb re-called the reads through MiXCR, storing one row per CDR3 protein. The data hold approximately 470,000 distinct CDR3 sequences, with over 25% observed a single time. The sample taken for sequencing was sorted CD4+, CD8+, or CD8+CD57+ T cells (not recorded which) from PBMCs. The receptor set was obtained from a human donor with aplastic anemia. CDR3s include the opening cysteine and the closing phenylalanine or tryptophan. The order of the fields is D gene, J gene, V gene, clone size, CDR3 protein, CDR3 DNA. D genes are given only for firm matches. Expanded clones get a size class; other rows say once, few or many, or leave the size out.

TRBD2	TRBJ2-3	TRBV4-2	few	CASSEYGGLAGVGTQYF	TGTGCCAGCAGCGAATACGGGGGACTGGCGGGAGTGGGTACGCAGTATTTT
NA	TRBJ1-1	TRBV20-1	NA	CSASRGRLNTEAFF	TGCAGTGCCTCTCGGGGACGATTGAACACTGAAGCTTTCTTT
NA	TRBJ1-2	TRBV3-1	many	CASSQDLNGYTF	TGTGCCAGCAGCCAAGATCTGAATGGCTACACCTTC
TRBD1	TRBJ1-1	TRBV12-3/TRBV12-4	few	CASSYRGMLGTEAFF	TGTGCCAGCTCCTACAGGGGGATGTTGGGCACTGAAGCTTTCTTT
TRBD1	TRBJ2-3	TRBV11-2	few	CASSPWDRGTDTQYF	TGTGCCAGCAGCCCGTGGGACAGGGGCACAGATACGCAGTATTTT
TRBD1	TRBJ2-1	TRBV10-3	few	CASTVTGQRYNEQFF	TGTGCCAGCACTGTTACGGGACAGCGTTACAATGAGCAGTTCTTC
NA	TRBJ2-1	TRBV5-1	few	CASSLDAGPPLYNEQFF	TGCGCCAGCAGCCTGGACGCGGGCCCTCCCCTTTACAATGAGCAGTTCTTC
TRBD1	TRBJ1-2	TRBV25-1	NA	CASSDSQQGFHGYTF	TGTGCCAGCAGTGATTCGCAACAGGGGTTCCATGGCTACACCTTC
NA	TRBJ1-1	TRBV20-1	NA	CSARVGRVTGTEAFF	TGCAGTGCTAGAGTTGGCAGGGTTACTGGGACTGAAGCTTTCTTT
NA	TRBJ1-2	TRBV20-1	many	CSATTGPGGYTF	TGCAGTGCTACGACAGGTCCTGGGGGCTACACCTTC
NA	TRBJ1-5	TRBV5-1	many	CASSLRAGDQPQHF	TGCGCCAGCAGCTTGCGGGCGGGGGATCAGCCCCAGCATTTT
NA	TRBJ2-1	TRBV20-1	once	CSARASSELIYNEQFF	TGCAGTGCTAGGGCCTCTTCGGAGCTTATTTACAATGAGCAGTTCTTC
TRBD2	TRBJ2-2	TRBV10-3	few	CASSVSGSITGELFF	TGTGCCAGCAGTGTTAGCGGGAGTATCACCGGGGAGCTGTTTTTT
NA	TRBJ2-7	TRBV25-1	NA	CAGSSRRTEQYF	TGTGCCGGCAGCAGTCGACGGACCGAGCAGTACTTC
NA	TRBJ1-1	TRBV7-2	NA	CASSLAKAVRGTEAFF	TGTGCCAGCAGCTTAGCGAAGGCAGTAAGAGGAACTGAAGCTTTCTTT
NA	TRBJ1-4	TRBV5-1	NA	CASSLQANEKLFF	TGCGCCAGCAGCTTGCAGGCTAATGAAAAACTGTTTTTT
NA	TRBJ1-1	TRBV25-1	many	CASSEYSGRGEAFF	TGTGCCAGCAGTGAATATAGCGGCAGAGGGGAAGCTTTCTTT
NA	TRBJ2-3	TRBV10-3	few	CATSESTAFGGTQYF	TGTGCCACCAGTGAGTCGACCGCCTTCGGGGGAACGCAGTATTTT
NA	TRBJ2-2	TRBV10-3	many	CATTEGVNTGELFF	TGTGCCACCACAGAAGGGGTCAACACCGGGGAGCTGTTTTTT
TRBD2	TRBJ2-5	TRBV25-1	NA	CASSYHVWEGEETQYF	TGTGCCAGCAGCTACCACGTCTGGGAGGGAGAAGAGACCCAGTACTTC
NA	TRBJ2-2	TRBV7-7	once	CASSTQGIGELFF	TGTGCTAGCAGCACGCAGGGCATCGGGGAGCTGTTTTTT
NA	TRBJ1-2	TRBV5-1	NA	CASSLEPDNYGYTF	TGCGCCAGCAGCTTGGAGCCGGACAACTATGGCTACACCTTC
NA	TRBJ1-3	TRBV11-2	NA	CASSLLGGGSGNTIYF	TGTGCCAGCAGCTTATTAGGGGGGGGCTCTGGAAACACCATATATTTT
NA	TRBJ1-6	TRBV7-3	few	CASSFSGSFNSPLHF	TGTGCCAGCAGCTTTTCGGGGTCATTTAATTCACCCCTCCACTTT
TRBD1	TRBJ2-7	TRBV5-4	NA	CASSLSGQGVYEQYF	TGTGCCAGCAGCTTGTCGGGACAGGGGGTCTACGAGCAGTACTTC
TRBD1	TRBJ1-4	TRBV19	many	CASSNDLGQINEKLFF	TGTGCCAGTAGCAACGACTTGGGACAGATTAATGAAAAACTGTTTTTT
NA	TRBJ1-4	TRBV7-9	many	CASSPAGEKLFF	TGTGCCAGCAGTCCGGCGGGTGAAAAACTGTTTTTT
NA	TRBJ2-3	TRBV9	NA	CASSVEGERDTQYF	TGTGCCAGCAGCGTAGAGGGCGAGAGAGATACGCAGTATTTT
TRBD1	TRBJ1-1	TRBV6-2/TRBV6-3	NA	CASRGQGASMNTEAFF	TGTGCCAGCAGAGGACAGGGTGCGTCTATGAACACTGAAGCTTTCTTT
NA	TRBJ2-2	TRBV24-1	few	CATSDDGAGTGELFF	TGTGCCACCAGTGATGACGGGGCGGGCACCGGGGAGCTGTTTTTT
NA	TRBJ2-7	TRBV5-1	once	CANSSTGILYEQYF	TGCGCCAACAGCTCCACGGGGATTCTCTACGAGCAGTACTTC
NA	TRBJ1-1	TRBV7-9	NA	CASSLESDVEAFF	TGTGCCAGCAGCTTAGAGTCGGACGTAGAAGCTTTCTTT
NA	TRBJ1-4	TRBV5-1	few	CASSLGQNEKLFF	TGCGCCAGCAGCCTAGGACAGAATGAAAAACTGTTTTTT
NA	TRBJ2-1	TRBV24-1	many	CATSASWGDSYNEQFF	TGTGCCACCAGTGCCTCATGGGGAGACTCCTACAATGAGCAGTTCTTC
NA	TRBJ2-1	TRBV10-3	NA	CASSFGLNEQFF	TGTGCCAGCAGTTTTGGCCTGAATGAGCAGTTCTTC
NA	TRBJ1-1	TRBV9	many	CASSPQFTEAFF	TGTGCCAGCAGCCCCCAGTTCACTGAAGCTTTCTTT
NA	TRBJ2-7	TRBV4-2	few	CASSQTPGRSSYEQYF	TGTGCCAGCAGCCAGACACCGGGACGGAGCTCCTACGAGCAGTACTTC
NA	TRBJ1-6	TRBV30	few	CAWSVSGNRSPPHF	TGTGCCTGGAGTGTATCAGGGAATAGATCACCCCCCCACTTT
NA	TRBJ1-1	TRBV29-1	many	CSVAAPSAGTEAFF	TGCAGCGTTGCGGCCCCTTCGGCCGGGACTGAAGCTTTCTTT
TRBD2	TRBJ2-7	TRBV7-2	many	CASSLAGTSGGIYEQYF	TGTGCCAGCAGCTTAGCCGGGACTAGCGGGGGGATCTACGAGCAGTACTTC
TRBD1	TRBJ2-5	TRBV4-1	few	CASSQGQGVGETQYF	TGCGCCAGCAGCCAAGGACAGGGGGTCGGCGAGACCCAGTACTTC
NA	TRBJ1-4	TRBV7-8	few	CASSLGGF	TGTGCCAGCAGCTTAGGGGGGTTT
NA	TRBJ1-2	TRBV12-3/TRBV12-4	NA	CASSNRAAILGYTF	TGTGCCAGCAGCAACCGGGCCGCCATCCTTGGCTACACCTTC
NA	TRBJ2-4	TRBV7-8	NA	CASSPTVAKNVQYF	TGTGCCAGCAGCCCGACAGTAGCCAAAAACGTTCAGTACTTC
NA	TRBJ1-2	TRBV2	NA	CASSPRRDDGYTF	TGTGCCAGCTCACCGCGACGGGACGATGGCTACACCTTC
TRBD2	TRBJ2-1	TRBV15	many	CATTAGADRDEQFF	TGTGCCACCACTGCGGGAGCCGACCGAGATGAGCAGTTCTTC
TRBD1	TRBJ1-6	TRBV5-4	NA	CASSSLPTGAGNSPLHF	TGTGCCAGCAGCTCCCTACCGACAGGGGCAGGGAATTCACCCCTCCACTTT
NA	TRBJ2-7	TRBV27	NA	CASSLSTGTGNYEQYF	TGTGCCAGCAGTTTATCCACTGGGACGGGAAATTACGAGCAGTACTTC
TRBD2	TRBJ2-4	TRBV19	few	CASSTGGVNIQYF	TGTGCCAGTAGTACCGGGGGGGTAAACATTCAGTACTTC